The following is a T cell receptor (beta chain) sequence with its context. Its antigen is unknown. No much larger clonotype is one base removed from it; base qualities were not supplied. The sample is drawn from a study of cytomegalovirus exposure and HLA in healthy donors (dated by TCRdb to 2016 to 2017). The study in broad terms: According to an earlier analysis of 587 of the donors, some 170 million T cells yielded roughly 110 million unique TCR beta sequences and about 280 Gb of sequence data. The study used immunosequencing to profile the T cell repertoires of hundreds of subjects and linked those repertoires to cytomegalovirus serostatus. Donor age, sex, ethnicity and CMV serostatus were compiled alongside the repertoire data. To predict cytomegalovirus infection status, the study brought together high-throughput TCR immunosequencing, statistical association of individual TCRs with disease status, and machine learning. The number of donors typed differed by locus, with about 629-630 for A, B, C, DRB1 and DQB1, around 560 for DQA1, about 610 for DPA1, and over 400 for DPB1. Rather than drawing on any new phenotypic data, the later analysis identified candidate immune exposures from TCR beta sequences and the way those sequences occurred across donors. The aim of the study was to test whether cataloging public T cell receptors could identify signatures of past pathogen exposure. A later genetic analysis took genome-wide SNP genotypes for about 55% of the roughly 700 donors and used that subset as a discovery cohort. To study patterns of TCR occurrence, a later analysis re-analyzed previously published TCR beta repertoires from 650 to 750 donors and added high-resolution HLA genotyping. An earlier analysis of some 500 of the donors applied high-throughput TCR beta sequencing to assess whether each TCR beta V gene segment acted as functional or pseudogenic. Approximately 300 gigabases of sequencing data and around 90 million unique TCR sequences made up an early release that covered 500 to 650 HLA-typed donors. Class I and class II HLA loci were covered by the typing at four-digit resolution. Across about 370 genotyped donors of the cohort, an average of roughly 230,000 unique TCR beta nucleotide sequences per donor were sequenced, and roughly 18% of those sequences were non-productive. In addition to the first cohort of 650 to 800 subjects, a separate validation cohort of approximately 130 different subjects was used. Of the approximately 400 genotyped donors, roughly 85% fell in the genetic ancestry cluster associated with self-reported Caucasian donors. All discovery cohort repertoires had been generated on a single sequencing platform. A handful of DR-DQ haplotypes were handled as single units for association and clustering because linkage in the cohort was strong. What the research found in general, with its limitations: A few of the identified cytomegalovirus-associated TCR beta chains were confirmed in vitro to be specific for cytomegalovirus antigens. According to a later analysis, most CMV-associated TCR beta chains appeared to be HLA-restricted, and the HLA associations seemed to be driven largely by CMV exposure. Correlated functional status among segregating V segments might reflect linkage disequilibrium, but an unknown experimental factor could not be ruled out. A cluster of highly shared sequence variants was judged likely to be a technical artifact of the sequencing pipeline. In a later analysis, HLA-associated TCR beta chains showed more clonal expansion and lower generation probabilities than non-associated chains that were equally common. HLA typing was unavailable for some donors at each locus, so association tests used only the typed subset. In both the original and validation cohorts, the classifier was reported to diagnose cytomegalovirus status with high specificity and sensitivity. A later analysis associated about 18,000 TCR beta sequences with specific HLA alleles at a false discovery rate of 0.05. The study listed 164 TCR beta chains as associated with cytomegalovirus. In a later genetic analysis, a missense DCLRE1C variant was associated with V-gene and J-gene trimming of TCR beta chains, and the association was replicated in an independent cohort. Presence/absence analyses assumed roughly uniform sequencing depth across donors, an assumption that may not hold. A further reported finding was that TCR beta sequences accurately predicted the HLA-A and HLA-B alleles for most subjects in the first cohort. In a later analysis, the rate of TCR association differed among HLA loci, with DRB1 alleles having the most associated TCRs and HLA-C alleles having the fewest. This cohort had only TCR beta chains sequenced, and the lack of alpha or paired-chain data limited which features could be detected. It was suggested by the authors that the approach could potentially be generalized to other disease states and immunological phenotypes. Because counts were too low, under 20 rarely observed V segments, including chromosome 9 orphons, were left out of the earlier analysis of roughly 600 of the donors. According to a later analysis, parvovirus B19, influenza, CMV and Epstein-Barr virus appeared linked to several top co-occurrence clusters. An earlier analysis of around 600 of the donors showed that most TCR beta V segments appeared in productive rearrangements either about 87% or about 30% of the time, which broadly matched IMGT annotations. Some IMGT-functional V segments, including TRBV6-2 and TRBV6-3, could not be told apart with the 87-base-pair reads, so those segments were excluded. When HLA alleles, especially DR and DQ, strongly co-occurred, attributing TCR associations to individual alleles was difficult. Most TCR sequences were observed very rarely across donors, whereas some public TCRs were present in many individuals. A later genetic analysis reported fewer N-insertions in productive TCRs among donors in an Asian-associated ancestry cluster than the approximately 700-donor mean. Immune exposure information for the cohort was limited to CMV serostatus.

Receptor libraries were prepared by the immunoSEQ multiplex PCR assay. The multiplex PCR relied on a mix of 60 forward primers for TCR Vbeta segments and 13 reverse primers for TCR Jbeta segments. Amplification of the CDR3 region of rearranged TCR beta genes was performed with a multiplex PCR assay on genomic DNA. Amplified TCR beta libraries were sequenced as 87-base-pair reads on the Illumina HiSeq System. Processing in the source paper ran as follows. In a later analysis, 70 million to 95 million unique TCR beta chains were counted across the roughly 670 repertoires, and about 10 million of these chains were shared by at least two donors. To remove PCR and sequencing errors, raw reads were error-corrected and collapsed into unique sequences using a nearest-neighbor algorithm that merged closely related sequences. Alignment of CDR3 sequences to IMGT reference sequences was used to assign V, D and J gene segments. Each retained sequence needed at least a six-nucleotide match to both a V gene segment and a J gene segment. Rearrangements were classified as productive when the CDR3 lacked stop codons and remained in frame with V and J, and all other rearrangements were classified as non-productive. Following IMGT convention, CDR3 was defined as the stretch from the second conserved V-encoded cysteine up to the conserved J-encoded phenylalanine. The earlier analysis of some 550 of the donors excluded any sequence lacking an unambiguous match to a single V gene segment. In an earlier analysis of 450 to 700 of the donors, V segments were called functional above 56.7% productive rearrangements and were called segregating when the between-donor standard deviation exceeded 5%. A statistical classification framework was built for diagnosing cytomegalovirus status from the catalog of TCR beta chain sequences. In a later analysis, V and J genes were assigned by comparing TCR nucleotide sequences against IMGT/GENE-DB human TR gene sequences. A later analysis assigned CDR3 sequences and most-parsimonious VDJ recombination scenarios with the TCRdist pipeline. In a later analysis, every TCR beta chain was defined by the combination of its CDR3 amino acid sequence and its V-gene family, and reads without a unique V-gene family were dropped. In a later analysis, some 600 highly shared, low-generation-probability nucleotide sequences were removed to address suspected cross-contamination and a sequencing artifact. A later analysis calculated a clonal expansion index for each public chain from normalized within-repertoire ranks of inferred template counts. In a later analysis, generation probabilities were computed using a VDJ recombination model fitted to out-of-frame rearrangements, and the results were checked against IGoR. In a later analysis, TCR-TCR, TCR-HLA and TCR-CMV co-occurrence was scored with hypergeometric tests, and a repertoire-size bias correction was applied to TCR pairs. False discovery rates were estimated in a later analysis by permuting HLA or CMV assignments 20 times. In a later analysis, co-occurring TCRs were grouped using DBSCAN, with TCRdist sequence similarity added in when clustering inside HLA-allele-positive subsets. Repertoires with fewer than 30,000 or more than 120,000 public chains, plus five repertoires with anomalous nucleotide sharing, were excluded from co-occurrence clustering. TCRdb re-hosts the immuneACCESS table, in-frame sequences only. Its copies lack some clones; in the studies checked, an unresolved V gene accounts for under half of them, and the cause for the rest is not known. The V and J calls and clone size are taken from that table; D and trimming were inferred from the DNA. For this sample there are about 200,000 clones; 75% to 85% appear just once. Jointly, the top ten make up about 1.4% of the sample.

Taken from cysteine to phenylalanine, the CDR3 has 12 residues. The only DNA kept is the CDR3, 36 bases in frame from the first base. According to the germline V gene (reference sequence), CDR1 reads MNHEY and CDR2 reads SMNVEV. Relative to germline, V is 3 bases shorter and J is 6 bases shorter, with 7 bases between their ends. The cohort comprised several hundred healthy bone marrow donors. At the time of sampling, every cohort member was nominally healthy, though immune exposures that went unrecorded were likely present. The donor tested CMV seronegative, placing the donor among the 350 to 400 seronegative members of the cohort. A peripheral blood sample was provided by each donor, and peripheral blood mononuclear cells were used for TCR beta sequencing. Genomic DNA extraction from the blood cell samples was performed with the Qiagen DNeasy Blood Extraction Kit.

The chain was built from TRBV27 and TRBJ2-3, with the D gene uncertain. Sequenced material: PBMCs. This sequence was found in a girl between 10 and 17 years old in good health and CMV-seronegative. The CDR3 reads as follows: CASSLTGDTQYF. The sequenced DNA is TGTGCCAGCAGTTTGACGGGTGATACGCAGTATTTT.